Listed below are T cell receptor beta chains from one sample, sequenced in a study of blood T cell repertoires in COVID-19. Produced via immunoSEQ multiplex PCR; TCRdb's table is partial and in-frame only. The table lists tens of thousands of clones, roughly 84% of them singletons. Material for sequencing was peripheral blood. These receptors all stem from a human donor in a cohort sampled during active COVID-19. Each CDR3 is given with its conserved first and last residue. The order of the fields is clone size, V gene, J gene, D gene, CDR3 protein, CDR3 DNA. The D gene is left open where the match is weak. Size is omitted from some rows. Given values are once, few, many or a class for expanded clones.

-,TRBV4-1,TRBJ2-3,-,CASSETKGPDTQYF,TGCGCCAGCAGCGAGACGAAGGGGCCAGATACGCAGTATTTT
-,TRBV5-1,TRBJ2-1,TRBD2,CASSTLAGGPNEQFF,TGCGCCAGCAGCACCCTAGCGGGAGGGCCCAATGAGCAGTTCTTC
-,TRBV7-3,TRBJ1-6,-,CASSLGGDSPLHF,TGTGCCAGCAGCTTGGGGGGGGATTCACCCCTCCACTTT
-,TRBV5-1,TRBJ2-6,TRBD1,CASSGSGQGGNVLTF,TGCGCCAGCAGCGGTTCGGGACAGGGGGGTAACGTCCTGACTTTC
-,TRBV18,TRBJ1-1,-,CASSPPGRLNTEAFF,TGTGCCAGCTCACCACCAGGGAGATTGAACACTGAAGCTTTCTTT
-,TRBV29-1,TRBJ2-1,TRBD2,CSESPLAGGSYNEQFF,TGCAGCGAATCCCCCTTAGCGGGGGGCTCCTACAATGAGCAGTTCTTC
-,TRBV28,TRBJ2-7,TRBD2,CASSYLLAGAYEQYF,TGTGCCAGCAGTTACCTACTAGCGGGAGCCTACGAGCAGTACTTC
-,TRBV18,TRBJ2-5,TRBD1,CASSPGAGGGETQYF,TGTGCCAGCTCACCAGGGGCAGGGGGCGGAGAGACCCAGTACTTC
-,TRBV10-3,TRBJ2-2,TRBD2,CATNAGLATGELFF,TGTGCCACCAACGCGGGACTAGCCACCGGGGAGCTGTTTTTT
-,TRBV6-5,TRBJ1-5,-,CASSYTRGDQPQHF,TGTGCCAGCAGTTACACTCGGGGGGATCAGCCCCAGCATTTT
-,TRBV19,TRBJ2-6,-,CATGTSFLSGANVLTF,TGTGCCACCGGGACTTCTTTCCTCTCTGGGGCCAACGTCCTGACTTTC
-,TRBV28,TRBJ2-6,TRBD2,CASSTPSGRSSGANVLTF,TGTGCCAGCAGTACCCCTAGCGGGAGGAGCTCTGGGGCCAACGTCCTGACTTTC
-,TRBV2,TRBJ1-6,-,CASSASLTGYNSPLHF,TGTGCCAGCAGTGCGTCCCTTACAGGGTACAATTCACCCCTCCACTTT
-,TRBV2,TRBJ1-5,TRBD1,CASIPDRVGQPQHF,TGTGCCAGCATCCCCGACAGGGTAGGGCAGCCCCAGCATTTT
once,TRBV5-1,TRBJ2-3,TRBD2,CASSLDPLAGGTDTQYF,TGCGCCAGCAGCTTGGATCCCCTAGCGGGAGGAACAGATACGCAGTATTTT
-,TRBV18,TRBJ1-5,-,CASSLQGDQPQHF,TGTGCCAGCTCATTACAGGGTGATCAGCCCCAGCATTTT
-,TRBV11-3,TRBJ2-2,TRBD1,CASSRVQGANTGELFF,TGTGCCAGCAGCCGCGTTCAGGGGGCGAACACCGGGGAGCTGTTTTTT
-,TRBV6-5,TRBJ1-6,-,CASTLREINSPLHF,TGTGCCAGCACTCTCCGGGAGATCAATTCACCCCTCCACTTT
-,TRBV7-2,TRBJ2-5,TRBD2,CASSLATSGYTGTQYF,TGTGCCAGCAGCTTAGCGACTAGCGGATATACAGGGACCCAGTACTTC
-,TRBV5-1,TRBJ2-2,TRBD1,CASSPGQGLGTGELFF,TGCGCCAGCAGCCCCGGACAGGGTCTAGGCACCGGGGAGCTGTTTTTT
few,TRBV10-1,TRBJ1-2,-,CASSGDNYGYTF,TGCGCCAGTTCAGGGGATAACTATGGCTACACCTTC
-,TRBV7-3,TRBJ2-2,TRBD2,CASSLIPSGGTGELFF,TGTGCCAGCAGCTTAATCCCGTCGGGAGGCACCGGGGAGCTGTTTTTT
-,TRBV19,TRBJ1-5,-,CACWGGSSQPQHF,TGTGCCTGCTGGGGGGGCTCCAGTCAGCCCCAGCATTTT
-,TRBV19,TRBJ1-1,-,CASSIAHHRVEATEAFF,TGTGCCAGTAGTATAGCCCACCACAGGGTGGAGGCCACTGAAGCTTTCTTT
-,TRBV5-6,TRBJ1-2,-,CASSLSDREINYGYTF,TGTGCCAGCAGCTTGTCCGACAGAGAAATTAACTATGGCTACACCTTC
few,TRBV5-4,TRBJ1-3,TRBD1,CASSQDRVGNTIYF,TGTGCCAGCAGCCAAGACAGGGTTGGAAACACCATATATTTT
-,TRBV9,TRBJ1-6,TRBD1,CASSSTGGHNSPLHF,TGTGCCAGCAGTTCGACAGGGGGACATAATTCACCCCTCCACTTT
-,TRBV19,TRBJ2-7,TRBD2,CASSIGRLAGGRPYEQYF,TGTGCCAGTAGTATAGGGAGACTAGCGGGAGGGAGACCCTACGAGCAGTACTTC
-,TRBV6-6,TRBJ2-7,-,CASMDGQPSSYEQYF,TGTGCCAGCATGGATGGGCAGCCGAGCTCCTACGAGCAGTACTTC